A single sample is the source of the 21 T cell receptor beta chains below, sequenced in a study of blood T cell repertoires in COVID-19. TCRdb's copy holds only in-frame clones and misses some; the assay was immunoSEQ multiplex PCR. The sample shows 250,000 to 300,000 clones, around 78% of them seen only once. The sample comprised peripheral blood. The receptors derive from a man aged 55 to 70 who had recovered from COVID-19.

The rearrangement joins TRBV5-1 to TRBJ2-5; weak D call: TRBD2 (5 bases). Trimming shortened V by 0 bases and J by 3 bases, and 12 bases separated the two germline ends. This CDR3 is built from 15 residues. Germline values: CDR1 SGHRS, CDR2 YFSETQ. The CDR3 coding sequence is TGCGCCAGCAGCTTGGGAGGAGGTGGGGAAGAGACCCAGTACTTC. Amino acids: CASSLGGGGEETQYF.

CDR3 in amino acids: CASSPQGLSSYNEQFF. The DNA of the CDR3 is TGTGCCAGCAGCCCACAGGGGCTCAGCTCCTACAATGAGCAGTTCTTC. This chain connects TRBV5-6 to TRBJ2-1; 7 positions agree with TRBD1. The V segment lost 4 bases and the J segment 0 bases; nucleotides outside the gene matches: 7. The CDR3 runs 16 residues. CDR1 SGHDT and CDR2 YYEEEE come from the germline V gene.

The V gene is TRBV5-6, the J gene TRBJ2-3; D might be TRBD2 (5 bases). CDR3 length equals 15 residues. Trimming shortened V by 4 bases and J by 0 bases, and 12 bases separated the two germline ends. From germline, CDR1 is SGHDT and CDR2 YYEEEE. CDR3 nucleotides: TGTGCCAGCAGCGGCGGGTTAACTAGCACAGATACGCAGTATTTT. Its protein product is CASSGGLTSTDTQYF.

The chain uses TRBV29-1 and TRBJ1-2, with TRBD1 identical over 10 bases. J was trimmed by 2 bases and V by 5 bases; bases with no gene match: 2. The CDR3 is 13 amino acids. CDR1 is SQVTM, CDR2 ANQGSEA, per germline. The CDR3 reads CSVLTGGNYGYTF. The CDR3 DNA reads TGCAGCGTTTTGACAGGGGGCAACTATGGCTACACCTTC.

The V call is TRBV5-4, the J call TRBJ1-2, with D perhaps TRBD1 (6 bases). Trimming pared 0 bases from V and 4 bases from J, leaving 16 bases between. This CDR3 is built from 16 residues. Germline lookup yields CDR1 SGHNT and CDR2 YYREEE (reference sequence). The CDR3 loop is CASSLAGGGGSYGYTF. The DNA of the CDR3 is TGTGCCAGCAGCTTGGCCGGTGGGGGGGGCAGCTATGGCTACACCTTC.

The chain combines TRBV3-1 (or the pseudogene TRBV3-2) with TRBJ2-1; maybe TRBD1 (6 bases). The germline gives CDR1 LGHDT, CDR2 YNNKEL (reference sequence). This CDR3 is built from 18 residues. With 1 base removed from V and 6 bases from J, the gap between germline ends came to 22 bases. The CDR3 loop reads CASSQAFSWTERTNEQFF. CDR3 nucleotides: TGTGCCAGCAGCCAAGCCTTTAGTTGGACAGAGAGGACCAATGAGCAGTTCTTC.

The chain combines TRBV6-5 with TRBJ1-6; the match to TRBD1 covers 10 bases. After removal of 6 bases from V and 13 bases from J, the junction contained 9 bases not matched to a gene. The CDR3 has 14 amino acids. Germline V gives CDR1 MNHEY, CDR2 SVGAGI. CDR3 in amino acids: CASRPDRGWSPLHF. The CDR3 coding sequence is TGTGCCAGCAGACCGGACAGGGGGTGGTCGCCCCTCCACTTT.

The chain joins TRBV10-3 to TRBJ2-3; possibly TRBD2 for D (6 bases). The CDR3 has 14 residues. CDR1 ENHRY and CDR2 SYGVKD come from the germline V gene. Deletions cut 6 bases from V and 0 bases from J, with 10 bases between. For the CDR3, the DNA is TGTGCCATCAGCAGCGGGCAAAGCACAGATACGCAGTATTTT. Its protein is CAISSGQSTDTQYF.

A single count supports this clone. This chain uses TRBV5-4 with TRBJ2-1, with 12 bases identical to TRBD2. This CDR3 has 18 residues. V was clipped by 4 bases and J by 6 bases; unmatched bases: 14. CDR1 and CDR2 (germline): SGHNT, YYREEE (reference sequence). CDR3 in amino acids: CASSPTLRTSGGSNEQFF. The DNA for the CDR3 is TGTGCCAGCAGCCCAACCCTAAGAACTAGCGGGGGGTCCAATGAGCAGTTCTTC.

This rearrangement joins TRBV7-8 to TRBJ2-7, with D maybe TRBD2 (5 bases). Germline-derived CDR1 and CDR2 are SGHVS and FQNEAQ. Trimming removed 2 bases from V and 7 bases from J, with 12 bases in between. The CDR3 length is 13 residues. CDR3 protein: CASSLLRAGEQYF. The CDR3 DNA reads TGTGCCAGCAGCTTATTGCGGGCTGGGGAGCAGTACTTC.

This clone was observed a handful of times. This chain connects TRBV2 to TRBJ1-6; 8 nucleotides line up with TRBD1. The V segment lost 1 base and the J segment 10 bases; nucleotides outside the gene matches: 6. CDR1 and CDR2 (germline): SNHLY, FYNNEI. The CDR3 is made up of 15 amino acids. The CDR3 nucleotides read TGTGCCAGCAGTGAAGAAACCAGGGGGCCCTCACCCCTCCACTTT. Translation gives CASSEETRGPSPLHF.

The genes are TRBV7-9 and TRBJ1-6; 7 positions match TRBD1. CDR3 length equals 17 residues. With 4 bases clipped from V and 7 bases from J, the junction kept 13 bases outside the gene matches. CDR1 and CDR2 (germline): SEHNR, FQNEAQ (reference sequence). CDR3 in DNA: TGTGCCAGCAGCTCGACAGGGATAGGGGTTCCGAATTCACCCCTCCACTTT. Translating it yields CASSSTGIGVPNSPLHF.

This chain connects TRBV3-1 (or the pseudogene TRBV3-2) to TRBJ2-7, with 9 positions matching TRBD1. Unmatched junction bases numbered 9, after V lost 6 bases and J lost 3 bases. The CDR3 runs to 15 residues. CDR1 LGHDT and CDR2 YNNKEL come from the germline V gene (reference sequence). In nucleotides, the CDR3 is TGTGCCAGCAGGCGTAGTACGGGACAGGGCTACGAGCAGTACTTC. Protein product: CASRRSTGQGYEQYF.

This rearrangement joins TRBV27 to TRBJ1-6; 7 bases agree with TRBD1. CDR1 is MNHEY, CDR2 SMNVEV, per germline (reference sequence). Trimming at V came to 3 bases and at J to 10 bases, leaving 9 bases not matched to a gene. The CDR3 is 15 amino acids. The CDR3 DNA reads TGTGCCAGCAGTTTTCACCGGGACAGCCGATCACCCCTCCACTTT. This sequence encodes CASSFHRDSRSPLHF.

The genes are TRBV5-1 and TRBJ2-3; D perhaps matches TRBD2 (5 bases). CDR1 and CDR2 from the germline V gene are SGHRS and YFSETQ. This CDR3 has 12 residues. Trimming pared 4 bases from V and 11 bases from J, leaving 14 bases between. DNA for the CDR3: TGCGCCAGCAGCCCCCCCTCGGGGATGCAGTATTTT. Amino acids: CASSPPSGMQYF.

The chain combines TRBV10-3 with TRBJ2-1; 8 bases fit TRBD2. The germline CDR1 and CDR2 sequences are ENHRY and SYGVKD. The CDR3 spans 12 residues. V lost 8 bases to trimming and J lost 7 bases; unmatched junction nucleotides: 4. The CDR3 DNA sequence: TGTGCCATCGCGGGGGGTCTGAATGAGCAGTTCTTC. Amino acids: CAIAGGLNEQFF.

This chain links TRBV15 with TRBJ1-2, with D unclear. The CDR3 spans 13 residues. V lost 0 bases, J lost 3 bases, and 5 bases lay in between. In germline, CDR1 is LNHNV, CDR2 YYDKDF (reference sequence). CDR3 region: CATSRDVDYGYTF. The CDR3 coding sequence is TGTGCCACCAGCAGAGATGTCGACTATGGCTACACCTTC.

There are a few counts of this clone. This specimen includes other DNA sequences encoding the same CDR3. This chain links TRBV6-5 with TRBJ1-4; D ambiguous. V was pared by 6 bases and J by 5 bases, with 10 bases between. This CDR3 region has 13 residues. Germline V gene lookup returns CDR1 MNHEY and CDR2 SVGAGI. CDR3 region: CASRRQVNEKLFF. The CDR3 nucleotides read TGTGCCAGCAGACGACAAGTAAATGAAAAACTGTTTTTT.

V gene TRBV2 combines with J gene TRBJ1-1, with D possibly matching TRBD1 (6 bases). CDR1 is SNHLY and CDR2 is FYNNEI in the germline V gene. The CDR3 covers 13 residues. The V and J ends lost 6 bases and 3 bases respectively, with 11 bases between them. CDR3 bases: TGTGCCAGCAGGCAGGGGTCTGACACTGAAGCTTTCTTT. Residues: CASRQGSDTEAFF. Variable domain in full (rest from reference TRBV2 and TRBJ1-1): EPEVTQTPSHQVTQMGQEVILRCVPISNHLYFYWYRQILGQKVEFLVSFYNNEISEKSEIFDDQFSVERPDGSNFTLKIRSTKLEDSAMYFCASRQGSDTEAFFGQGTRLTVV.

A single count supports this clone. The chain is built from TRBV5-4 and TRBJ1-5, with 7 nucleotides matching TRBD1. The CDR3 totals 13 residues. Germline values: CDR1 SGHNT, CDR2 YYREEE (reference sequence). The junction had 1 base not matched to a gene; V was cut back by 3 bases and J by 4 bases. The DNA for the CDR3 is TGTGCCAGCAGCTCGGGACAGAATCAGCCCCAGCATTTT. Translation: CASSSGQNQPQHF.

CDR3 protein: CASSLGARSGNTIYF. The CDR3 DNA is TGTGCCAGCAGCTTAGGGGCACGCTCTGGAAACACCATATATTTT. The chain couples TRBV7-2 to TRBJ1-3; D is unclear. Germline CDR1 reads SGHTA; CDR2 reads FQGNSA. The CDR3 length is 15 residues. V was trimmed by 1 base and J by 0 bases, leaving 7 bases between them.